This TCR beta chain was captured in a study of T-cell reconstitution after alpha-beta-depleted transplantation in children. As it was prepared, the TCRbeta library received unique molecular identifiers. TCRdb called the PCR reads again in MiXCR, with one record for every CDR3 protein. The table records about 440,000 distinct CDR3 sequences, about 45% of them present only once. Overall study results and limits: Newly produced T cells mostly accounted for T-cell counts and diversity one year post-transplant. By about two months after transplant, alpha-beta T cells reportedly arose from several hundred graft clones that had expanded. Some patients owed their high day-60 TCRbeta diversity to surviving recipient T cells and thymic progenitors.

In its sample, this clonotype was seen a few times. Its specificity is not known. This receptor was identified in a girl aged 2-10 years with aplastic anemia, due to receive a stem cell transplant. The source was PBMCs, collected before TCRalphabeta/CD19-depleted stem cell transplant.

This chain's CDR3 is CASSSGTPRSPLHF. The CDR3 DNA follows: TGTGCCAGCAGCTCCGGGACACCGAGATCACCCCTCCACTTT. The gene calls are TRBV6-2 or TRBV6-3 and TRBJ1-6; D is possibly TRBD1 (6 bases). Germline V lookup: CDR1 MNHEY, CDR2 SVGEGT. Trimming cost V 6 bases and J 10 bases, with 16 bases left between them. This CDR3 is built from 14 residues.